The 24 T cell receptor beta chains below all came from one sample that was sequenced in a study of blood T cell repertoires in COVID-19. The assay was immunoSEQ multiplex PCR, and TCRdb's table has in-frame clones only and misses some. The sample records 57,000 or so clones, around 85% being singletons. Sequenced: peripheral blood. Receptors originate from a woman older than 75 with active or convalescent COVID-19.

This chain joins TRBV2 and TRBJ2-1, with D tentatively TRBD2 (5 bases). V was cut by 4 bases and J by 2 bases, with 9 bases left in between. CDR3 length equals 14 residues. Germline assignment: CDR1 SNHLY and CDR2 FYNNEI. For the CDR3, the DNA is TGTGCCAGCAGTGGAGGGAATACCTACAATGAGCAGTTCTTC. Residues: CASSGGNTYNEQFF.

This clone showed up just a few times. The CDR3 loop is CASSLGQSANYGYTF. Here the CDR3 DNA reads TGCGCCAGCAGCTTGGGACAGTCAGCTAACTATGGCTACACCTTC. The chain employs TRBV5-1 and TRBJ1-2, with D possibly matching TRBD1 (5 bases). V lost 0 bases and J lost 0, with 9 bases in between. This CDR3 spans 15 amino acids. The germline gives CDR1 SGHRS, CDR2 YFSETQ.

V usage is TRBV9 and J usage is TRBJ1-5, with D maybe TRBD1 (5 bases). V lost 7 bases to trimming and J lost 4 bases, with 9 bases between them. This CDR3 comprises 12 residues. CDR1 SGDLS and CDR2 YYNGEE come from the germline V gene. DNA of the CDR3: TGTGCCAGCGGGGCTCTTAATCAGCCCCAGCATTTT. Its translation is CASGALNQPQHF. The full variable domain, in which reference TRBV9 and TRBJ1-5 provide the parts outside the CDR3, is DSGVTQTPKHLITATGQRVTLRCSPRSGDLSVYWYQQSLDQGLQFLIQYYNGEERAKGNILERFSAQQFPDLHSELNLSSLELGDSALYFCASGALNQPQHFGDGTRLSIL.

V usage is TRBV14 and J usage is TRBJ1-2; 8 bases agree with TRBD1. The CDR3 runs 12 residues. The J segment lost 6 bases and the V segment lost 4 bases, leaving 1 base of the junction unmatched. Germline V gene sequence: CDR1 SGHDN, CDR2 FVKESK. For the CDR3, the DNA is TGTGCCAGCAGCCCGACAGGGGATGGCTACACCTTC. Translated: CASSPTGDGYTF.

This clone was recorded once. The genes are TRBV7-3 and TRBJ1-6, with 10 bases lining up with TRBD1. V dropped 1 base and J dropped 7; count of bases not matched to a gene: 4. Germline V CDR1 and CDR2: SGHTA, FQGTGA. The CDR3 runs to 16 residues. The CDR3: CASSLSGDRGNSPLHF. In DNA, the CDR3 is TGTGCCAGCAGCTTAAGCGGGGACAGGGGCAATTCACCCCTCCACTTT.

The table lists this clone with a few counts. The rearrangement joins TRBV3-1 (or the pseudogene TRBV3-2) to TRBJ1-2, with a tentative D call TRBD1 (6 bases). This CDR3 is built from 13 residues. Per the germline V gene, CDR1 is LGHDT and CDR2 is YNNKEL (reference sequence). V was pared by 8 bases and J by 2 bases, with 12 bases between. In nucleotides, the CDR3 is TGTGCCAGCCGTCTTCAGGGGAACTATGGCTACACCTTC. Translation gives CASRLQGNYGYTF.

The chain combines TRBV6-5 with TRBJ1-1; the D is unclear. Germline values: CDR1 MNHEY, CDR2 SVGAGI. CDR3 size: 13 residues. Trimming cost V 6 bases and J 4 bases, with 12 bases left between them. The CDR3, as DNA: TGTGCCAGCAGATCTCCGGGAACCACTGAAGCTTTCTTT. Its translation is CASRSPGTTEAFF.

The chain joins TRBV5-1 to TRBJ2-3; possibly TRBD2 for D (5 bases). V dropped 0 bases and J dropped 5 bases, with 10 bases sitting between them. CDR1 and CDR2 (germline): SGHRS, YFSETQ. CDR3 length: 14 residues. The CDR3 DNA reads TGCGCCAGCAGCTTGGAGGGAGCGCTAGATACGCAGTATTTT. Translating gives CASSLEGALDTQYF.

The V gene is TRBV15, the J gene TRBJ2-3; D possibly corresponds to TRBD2 (7 bases). Trimming stripped 0 bases from V and 6 bases from J, with 10 bases between. This CDR3 has 14 amino acids. CDR1 is LNHNV, CDR2 YYDKDF, per germline (reference sequence). CDR3 DNA: TGTGCCACCAGCAGAGAGTCGGGGGGCGATACGCAGTATTTT. Protein product: CATSRESGGDTQYF.

This chain connects TRBV15 to TRBJ1-1; D is undetermined. Germline V lookup: CDR1 LNHNV, CDR2 YYDKDF (reference sequence). CDR3 length: 13 residues. V lost 1 base, J lost 2 bases, and 5 bases lay in between. Here the CDR3 reads CATSRAGNTEAFF. As DNA, the CDR3 is TGTGCCACCAGCAGAGCAGGTAACACTGAAGCTTTCTTT.

On this clone itself: Other DNA sequences within the sample encode an identical CDR3. The chain joins TRBV2 to TRBJ2-3, with 12 bases fitting TRBD2. Losses at the gene ends were 7 bases for V and 4 bases for J; bases not matched to a gene: 18. This CDR3 contains 19 residues. Per the germline V gene, CDR1 is SNHLY and CDR2 is FYNNEI. CDR3 bases: TGTGCCAGCAAGGATCAACTAGCGGGGGGTACCCCTAGGCCAGATACGCAGTATTTT. Translation: CASKDQLAGGTPRPDTQYF.

This sequence joins TRBV7-8 and TRBJ1-1; 7 bases align to TRBD1. After removal of 3 bases from V and 5 bases from J, the junction contained 6 bases not matched to a gene. The germline V gene encodes CDR1 SGHVS and CDR2 FQNEAQ. CDR3 length: 14 residues. For the CDR3, the DNA is TGTGCCAGCAGCTTTACAGGGGAAGGAACTGAAGCTTTCTTT. Its protein product is CASSFTGEGTEAFF. The whole variable domain, filled in from reference TRBV7-8 and TRBJ1-1, reads GAGVSQSPRYKVAKRGQDVALRCDPISGHVSLFWYQQALGQGPEFLTYFQNEAQLDKSGLPSDRFFAERPEGSVSTLKIQRTQQEDSAVYLCASSFTGEGTEAFFGQGTRLTVV.

The chain employs TRBV5-1 and TRBJ2-5, with 9 bases aligning to TRBD1. With V trimmed by 0 bases and J by 5 bases, 5 bases remained unmatched. The CDR3 spans 15 residues. Germline loops: CDR1 SGHRS, CDR2 YFSETQ. CDR3 loop: CASSLGGTGSETQYF. The CDR3 bases are TGCGCCAGCAGCTTGGGAGGGACAGGGTCGGAGACCCAGTACTTC.

The chain recombines TRBV14 with TRBJ1-1, with D perhaps matching TRBD1 (6 bases). V was trimmed by 4 bases and J by 3 bases, leaving 18 bases between them. Per germline, CDR1 SGHDN and CDR2 FVKESK. The CDR3 loop spans 16 amino acids. DNA of the CDR3: TGTGCCAGCAGCCTCCTATCCGGGGACACCTACACTGAAGCTTTCTTT. It is translated as CASSLLSGDTYTEAFF.

The J gene is TRBJ1-6, the V gene TRBV2; 7 nucleotides align to TRBD1. The V gene end was trimmed by 3 bases and the J gene end by 7 bases; junction bases not matched to a gene: 3. The CDR3 loop spans 14 amino acids. Per the germline V gene, CDR1 is SNHLY and CDR2 is FYNNEI. The CDR3 coding sequence is TGTGCCAGCAGTGAGGGACAGTGGAATTCACCCCTCCACTTT. Encoded protein: CASSEGQWNSPLHF.

The chain is built from TRBV19 and TRBJ1-5; D might be TRBD1 (5 bases). The germline CDR1 and CDR2 sequences are LNHDA and SQIVND (reference sequence). V was pared by 5 bases and J by 5 bases, with 13 bases between. CDR3 length: 14 residues. CDR3 amino acids: CASSDPGAHQPQHF. The CDR3 DNA follows: TGTGCCAGTAGTGATCCTGGGGCTCATCAGCCCCAGCATTTT.

V is TRBV7-3 and J is TRBJ1-1; 9 positions agree with TRBD1. CDR3 length equals 14 residues. Per the germline V gene, CDR1 is SGHTA and CDR2 is FQGTGA. Losses at the gene ends were 1 base for V and 7 bases for J; bases not matched to a gene: 4. The CDR3 is CASSLMLGQGEAFF. Written as DNA, the CDR3 is TGTGCCAGCAGCTTAATGTTGGGACAGGGTGAAGCTTTCTTT.

This clone was detected only a few times. This sequence joins TRBV6-5 and TRBJ1-2, with 7 positions matching TRBD1. J lost 3 bases, V lost 5 bases, and 6 bases had no gene match. The CDR3 has 14 amino acids. Germline V gene sequence: CDR1 MNHEY, CDR2 SVGAGI. This chain's CDR3 is CASSQPGTDYGYTF. CDR3 DNA sequence: TGTGCCAGCAGTCAACCCGGGACAGACTATGGCTACACCTTC.

This clone appeared a few times. The rearrangement links TRBV3-1 (or the pseudogene TRBV3-2) to TRBJ2-3; possible D gene TRBD1, 5 bases. V shed 1 base and J shed 2 bases, with 10 bases lying between them. CDR3 length equals 15 residues. Per the germline V gene, CDR1 is LGHDT and CDR2 is YNNKEL (reference sequence). Written as DNA, the CDR3 is TGTGCCAGCAGCCAAGCAGGGATATCCACAGATACGCAGTATTTT. Its translation: CASSQAGISTDTQYF.

Turning to this clone: Other DNA sequences within the sample encode an identical CDR3. This chain joins TRBV6-6 and TRBJ1-2; D gene unclear. V was pared by 0 bases and J by 7 bases, with 6 bases between. The germline V gene has CDR1 MNHNY and CDR2 SVGAGI (reference sequence). This CDR3 spans 12 amino acids. CDR3 coding DNA: TGTGCCAGCAGTTACTCCGCGGGTGGCTACACCTTC. Protein: CASSYSAGGYTF.

The chain employs TRBV6-6 and TRBJ2-1; D possibly corresponds to TRBD2 (6 bases). Germline loops: CDR1 MNHNY, CDR2 SVGAGI (reference sequence). CDR3 length equals 13 residues. The V and J ends lost 8 bases and 3 bases respectively, with 11 bases between them. This chain's CDR3 is CASCGGVYNEQFF. Here the CDR3 DNA reads TGTGCCAGCTGTGGCGGGGTCTACAATGAGCAGTTCTTC.

V and J are TRBV11-2 and TRBJ1-1, with 7 bases aligning to TRBD1. CDR1 and CDR2 (germline): SGHAT, FQNNGV. The CDR3 extends over 14 amino acids. V trimming: 1 base; J trimming: 5 bases; junction bases outside the gene matches: 4. The CDR3 protein is CASSLGGGGTEAFF. CDR3 sequence (DNA): TGTGCCAGCAGCTTAGGAGGGGGCGGGACTGAAGCTTTCTTT.

The V call is TRBV11-2, the J call TRBJ2-1; possible D gene TRBD2, 6 bases. The CDR3 spans 14 residues. Germline assignment: CDR1 SGHAT and CDR2 FQNNGV. V lost 5 bases to trimming and J lost 6 bases, with 14 bases between them. The CDR3 DNA sequence: TGTGCCAGCAGCGGCACGGGGGTGGGCAATGAGCAGTTCTTC. Translated, it gives CASSGTGVGNEQFF. The full variable domain, its missing parts supplied by reference TRBV11-2 and TRBJ2-1, is EAGVAQSPRYKIIEKRQSVAFWCNPISGHATLYWYQQILGQGPKLLIQFQNNGVVDDSQLPKDRFSAERLKGVDSTLKIQPAKLEDSAVYLCASSGTGVGNEQFFGPGTRLTVL.

The chain is built from TRBV15 and TRBJ1-2, with D possibly TRBD1 on 5 matching bases. The CDR3 covers 14 residues. Trimming pared 5 bases from V and 3 bases from J, leaving 13 bases between. CDR1 and CDR2 (germline): LNHNV, YYDKDF (reference sequence). CDR3 sequence reads: CATSPGREYYGYTF. The CDR3 nucleotides read TGTGCCACCAGCCCAGGGAGGGAGTACTATGGCTACACCTTC.